The 3 T cell receptor beta chains given below trace back to one sample, sequenced in a study of OX40 agonist ivuxolimab in advanced cancers. Some clones are missing from TCRdb's copy, which holds only in-frame ones; the method was immunoSEQ multiplex PCR. The data contain tens of thousands of clones, about 85% of them seen just once; the ten biggest clones take up roughly 9.9%. The sequences come from CD4+ or CD8+ T cells sorted from blood, collected in a trial of the OX40 agonist ivuxolimab. The receptors stem from an adult with an advanced solid tumor such as melanoma, head and neck, liver or kidney cancer.

The chain links TRBV28 to TRBJ2-5, with TRBD2 matching over 8 bases. The CDR3 is 16 residues long. Trimming took 6 bases from V and 2 from J; bases not matched to a gene: 11. The germline V gene has CDR1 MDHEN and CDR2 SYDVKM. CDR3 sequence (DNA): TGTGCCAGCAGGGACGGGGGGGGAGGAGATCAAGAGACCCAGTACTTC. The encoded protein is CASRDGGGGDQETQYF.

The chain couples TRBV5-1 to TRBJ2-3; 8 bases are shared with TRBD2. This CDR3 is 14 amino acids long. The ends lost 1 base at V and 5 bases at J; junction bases unmatched: 3. In germline, CDR1 is SGHRS, CDR2 YFSETQ. The CDR3 nucleotides are TGCGCCAGCAGCTTGTCCCTAGCGGGAGATACGCAGTATTTT. Residues: CASSLSLAGDTQYF.

J is TRBJ1-6 and V is TRBV14, with 10 bases matching TRBD1. This CDR3 contains 17 residues. Germline loops: CDR1 SGHDN, CDR2 FVKESK. After removal of 5 bases from V and 4 bases from J, the junction contained 8 bases not matched to a gene. The DNA for the CDR3 is TGTGCCAGCAGCATCCGGACAGGGGGAATTTATAATTCACCCCTCCACTTT. Translated: CASSIRTGGIYNSPLHF.